The rows below give T cell receptor beta chains drawn from one sample of a study of T cell repertoires in cytomegalovirus infection. These receptors lack a known antigen. TCRdb used MiXCR to reprocess the reads, holding one entry per CDR3 protein. The data show about 740,000 distinct CDR3 sequences, around 35% seen once. The specimen was cultured PBMCs, collected from culture after CMV antigen stimulation. Receptors originate from a human donor in good health (CMV status not recorded). Some clones in this sample may be carry-over from other donors' samples. Both conserved end residues are part of each CDR3. D genes are given only for firm matches. Rows give clone size only sometimes, using once, few, many, or a class for an expanded clone.

>-|TRBV4-1|TRBJ2-3|-
TGCGCCAGCAGCCAAGATTATGGAAAGCTAGCAGGCACAGATACGCAGTATTTT
CASSQDYGKLAGTDTQYF
>-|TRBV18|TRBJ2-1|-
TGTGCCAGCTCACCGGGGGTAGCGGCCGGGGATGAGCAGTTCTTC
CASSPGVAAGDEQFF
>-|TRBV20-1|TRBJ1-4|few
TGCAGTGCTCCAGGGCAGGAAAAACTGTTTTTT
CSAPGQEKLFF
>TRBD2|TRBV12-3/TRBV12-4|TRBJ2-7|many
TGTGCCAGCAGGCCGGGGGGGTCGGTGAACGAGCAGTACTTC
CASRPGGSVNEQYF
>-|TRBV7-8|TRBJ2-7|once
TGTGCCAGCAGCAACGGTCGGATAACACTACGGGAGCAGTACTTC
CASSNGRITLREQYF
>TRBD2|TRBV3-1|TRBJ2-7|-
TGTGCCAGCAGCCACCGGGAGGCAGCTTACGAGCAGTACTTC
CASSHREAAYEQYF
>TRBD1|TRBV20-1|TRBJ2-7|-
TGCAGTGCAATGACAGGGGCCTACGAGCAGTACTTC
CSAMTGAYEQYF
>-|TRBV6-5|TRBJ2-5|-
TGTGCCAGCAGAGTGGGGACGCTTGGAGAGACCCAGTACTTC
CASRVGTLGETQYF
>-|TRBV7-2|TRBJ2-7|many
TGTGCCAGCAGCTTAGTCCCCCGGGACCTTCCCTACGAGCAGTACTTC
CASSLVPRDLPYEQYF
>-|TRBV6-1|TRBJ1-1|-
TGTGCCAGCAGTGATCCGGGAGGAGGTGAAGCTTTCTTT
CASSDPGGGEAFF
>TRBD2|TRBV27|TRBJ2-1|-
TGTGCCAGCAGAAGGACTAGCGGGATCCTTTCCTACAATGAGCAGTTCTTC
CASRRTSGILSYNEQFF
>-|TRBV20-1|TRBJ2-1|-
TGCAGTGCTAGCATGGCAGGGGACCACAATGAGCAGTTCTTC
CSASMAGDHNEQFF
>-|TRBV4-1|TRBJ2-1|-
TGCGCCAGCAGCCAAGGCGCACTAGCCGGGAATGAGCAGTTCTTC
CASSQGALAGNEQFF
>-|TRBV10-3|TRBJ1-6|few
TGTGCCATCAGTGAGTCGGGGACTAATTCACCCCTCCACTTT
CAISESGTNSPLHF
>TRBD1|TRBV12-3/TRBV12-4|TRBJ2-7|-
TGTGCCAGCAGGGGGACAGGGGTCGAGCAGTACTTC
CASRGTGVEQYF
>-|TRBV7-2|TRBJ2-5|few
TGTGCCAGCAGCTCCTATAGGAACCAAGAGACCCAGTACTTC
CASSSYRNQETQYF
>TRBD1|TRBV28|TRBJ2-1|many
TGTGCCAGCAGTTCCCGGGACAGGGGGTACAATGAGCAGTTCTTC
CASSSRDRGYNEQFF
>TRBD1|TRBV4-1|TRBJ1-6|-
TGCGCCAGCAGCCAAGATGGGACCGGGACAGGGTATTCACCCCTCCACTTT
CASSQDGTGTGYSPLHF
>-|TRBV19|TRBJ2-2|-
TGTGCCAGTAGTATAGATCCCGGGGAGCTGTTTTTT
CASSIDPGELFF
>TRBD2|TRBV7-9|TRBJ2-1|few
TGTGCCAGCAGCGCCGGGACTAGCGGGAACGATGAGCAGTTCTTC
CASSAGTSGNDEQFF
>TRBD1|TRBV6-1|TRBJ1-6|few
TGTGCCAGCAGTGAAGCCCACCACAGGGGGCTTAATTCACCCCTCCACTTT
CASSEAHHRGLNSPLHF
>-|TRBV7-6|TRBJ2-2|few
TGTGCCAGCAGCTTAGACGGGGCCACCGGGGAGCTGTTTTTT
CASSLDGATGELFF
>-|TRBV7-2|TRBJ2-7|many
TGTGCCAGCAGCTTAGACATGAATGACTACGAGCAGTACTTC
CASSLDMNDYEQYF
>-|TRBV4-3|TRBJ1-4|-
TGCGCCAGCAGCCAAGGCCCAGGGTTTGCAACTAATGAAAAACTGTTTTTT
CASSQGPGFATNEKLFF
>-|TRBV6-5|TRBJ2-7|-
TGTGCCAGCAGTTACTCGAAGTCGGGGGACGAGCAGTACTTC
CASSYSKSGDEQYF
>-|TRBV30|TRBJ2-1|few
TGTGCCTGGCGCCCTGGGTCCTACAATGAGCAGTTCTTC
CAWRPGSYNEQFF
>-|TRBV5-6|TRBJ1-3|-
TGTGCCAGCAGCTTGGCGGCAGGCCGAAACACCATATATTTT
CASSLAAGRNTIYF
>-|TRBV7-2|TRBJ2-1|-
TGTGCCAGCAGCCAGGCCTGGCAGTTTAATGAGCAGTTCTTC
CASSQAWQFNEQFF
>-|TRBV7-2|TRBJ2-3|many
TGTGCCAGCAGCTTAGCGGGGGGGCCTGCAGATACGCAGTATTTT
CASSLAGGPADTQYF
>-|TRBV18|TRBJ1-3|-
TGTGCCAGCTCACCACCTGGCCTTCCTGGAAACACCATATATTTT
CASSPPGLPGNTIYF
>TRBD1|TRBV29-1|TRBJ1-1|-
TGCAGCGTGTTGGCGACCGGGACAGGGAGCTCTGAAGCTTTCTTT
CSVLATGTGSSEAFF
>-|TRBV7-2|TRBJ2-5|few
TGTGCCAGCAGCCCTATGGCCGGGGCGGAGACCCAGTACTTC
CASSPMAGAETQYF
>TRBD2|TRBV7-8|TRBJ2-3|many
TGTGCCAGCAGCCTAAGCGGGAGAAGGACAGATACGCAGTATTTT
CASSLSGRRTDTQYF
>-|TRBV6-1|TRBJ2-3|-
TGTGCCAGCGCCCAGGAGGGCGGGATAAGCACAGATACGCAGTATTTT
CASAQEGGISTDTQYF
>-|TRBV6-1|TRBJ2-7|-
TGTGCCAGCAGTGTAAGACTGGGCCTCGACGAGCAGTACTTC
CASSVRLGLDEQYF
>-|TRBV18|TRBJ2-7|-
TGTGCCAGCTCACCACCGAGAGGGGAGGCGTACGAGCAGTACTTC
CASSPPRGEAYEQYF
>TRBD2|TRBV18|TRBJ2-3|-
TGTGCCAGCTCACCCCAAACTAGCGGAACTAGCACAGATACGCAGTATTTT
CASSPQTSGTSTDTQYF
>TRBD2|TRBV11-2|TRBJ2-3|few
TGTGCCAGCAGCCTGAACCCAGCGGGGGGGGCAGATACGCAGTATTTT
CASSLNPAGGADTQYF